This T cell receptor beta chain was sequenced for a study of somatic mutations in cytotoxic T cells in rheumatoid arthritis. Whole-study context: Nearly 100% purity was obtained when some V beta antibody-stained T-cell populations were flow-sorted; these included V beta1+ cells sequenced for TCRB.

Repertoires were generated with immunoSEQ multiplex PCR, while TCRdb's copy carries only in-frame clones and drops some. The sample yields 15,000 to 20,000 clones, 60% to 85% seen once. Whole-study results and caveats: A rise in CD8+ clonality with age was seen in rheumatoid arthritis patients but not in healthy controls.

Of note for this clone: Antigen specificity is unknown.

V shed 5 bases and J shed 8 bases, with 18 bases lying between them. The length of the CDR3 is 14 residues. Per germline, CDR1 MNHNY and CDR2 SVGAGI (reference sequence). The source material was CD8+ T cells sorted from blood. V and J are TRBV6-6 and TRBJ1-2, with D perhaps TRBD1 (5 bases). The clonotype originates from an adult with rheumatoid arthritis. The CDR3 DNA reads as TGTGCCAGCAGTCCCTCAGGGACTTCGGAGGGCTACACCTTC. Its protein product is CASSPSGTSEGYTF.